This T cell receptor (beta chain) comes out of a study of CD8 T cells in ankylosing spondylitis. General study points: Some motif variants had been reported before (in reactive arthritis synovial fluid and blood). Significantly higher representation of disease-linked clones was reported for matched ankylosing spondylitis synovial fluid.

TCRdb redid the calling of the 5' RACE reads with MiXCR, one entry per CDR3 protein. The table lists 150,000 to 200,000 distinct CDR3 sequences, just over 9.5% of them singletons. Ten or more counts support this clonotype. As yet, its antigen is unknown. Sequence at one end of the junction differs from germline and may be a read error. CDR1 is LGHNA and CDR2 is YSLEER in the germline V gene. This CDR3 spans 17 amino acids. The chain recombines TRBV4-3 with TRBJ1-1; TRBD1 matches at 9 bases. This receptor was identified in a female donor with ankylosing spondylitis or in good health (not recorded which). What was sequenced was blood, either unsorted or a sorted T cell fraction (not recorded which). CDR3 region: CASSQDPGTGMNTEAFF. The CDR3 DNA reads as TGTGCCAGCAGCCAAGATCCCGGGACAGGGATGAACACTGAAGCTTTCTTT.